This TCR beta chain derives from a study of Ad26.COV2.S vaccination and SARS-CoV-2 variants. Study as a whole: The donor was enrolled in the Ad26.COV2.S arm of the COV1001 trial. Overall study findings and caveats: Substantial response breadth was reportedly seen for spike-specific CD8+ and CD4+ T cells after vaccination.

The protocol was immunoSEQ multiplex PCR, while the TCRdb copy is restricted to in-frame clones and leaves out a portion. The profile shows around 350,000 clones, about 85% of them singletons. The treatment denotes: over 15 received Ad26.COV2.S at low or high dose, single or two shots; 5 received placebo; per-sample allocation not given. Material that was analyzed had been drawn on day 63 after the first vaccine or placebo injection. Concerning this clone: The antigen is unknown.

The CDR3 spans 15 residues. Germline CDR1 reads KGHSY; CDR2 reads FQNENV. The V and J ends lost 0 bases and 1 base respectively, with 6 bases between them. The chain joins TRBV16 to TRBJ2-2; no clear D gene. Sequences were derived from peripheral blood, sampled in a trial of Ad26.COV2.S vaccine versus placebo. The clonotype was recovered from a person between 18 and 65 years old who received the Ad26.COV2.S COVID-19 vaccine or a placebo. CDR3 in amino acids: CASSQSRQNTGELFF. The CDR3 DNA is TGTGCCAGCAGCCAATCGAGGCAGAACACCGGGGAGCTGTTTTTT.